The clone carrying this T cell receptor (beta chain) was seen only a few times. Its antigen remains unidentified. The CDR3 contains 15 residues. The germline V gene encodes CDR1 SGHVS and CDR2 FQNEAQ. Trimming removed 4 bases from V and 2 bases from J, with 12 bases in between. TCRdb re-called the reads through MiXCR, storing one row per CDR3 protein. The table shows roughly 500,000 distinct CDR3 sequences, with 40% to 50% occurring only once. These data belong to a study of T cell repertoires in cytomegalovirus infection. The source was cultured PBMCs, collected from culture after CMV antigen stimulation. The sequence derives from a human donor in good health (CMV status not recorded). Some clones in this sample may be carry-over from other donors' samples. The chain has TRBV7-8 and TRBJ1-3; D might be TRBD1 (5 bases). Here the CDR3 DNA reads TGTGCCAGCAGCTCGTGGGGGGGGACTGGAAACACCATATATTTT. Translating it yields CASSSWGGTGNTIYF.